The TCR beta chain described here comes from a study of a mutant IDH1 vaccine in newly diagnosed glioma. Turning to the study itself: Patients previously underwent radiotherapy, temozolomide, or both, and most underwent both. Overall study findings and caveats: In 80% to 95% of patients, immune responses induced by the vaccine occurred. Alterations occurring in top peripheral T cell clonotypes seemed unrelated to pseudoprogression.

Notes on this clone: The antigen is unknown.

Germline assignment: CDR1 SGHRS and CDR2 YFSETQ. The junction had 19 bases not matched to a gene; V was cut back by 0 bases and J by 2 bases. CDR3 size: 20 residues. The time point: baseline, week 1 (first vaccination visit). Specified treatment: pre-vaccination baseline after standard-of-care therapy. The donors' diagnosis was new WHO grade 3 or 4 astrocytoma that was IDH1-mutant and ATRX-lost. Data came from immunoSEQ multiplex PCR; TCRdb stores just in-frame clones and leaves some out. The sample records about 59,000 clones, more than 85% being singletons. The chain joins TRBV5-1 to TRBJ2-7; TRBD1 matches 8 bases. The sample in question was PBMCs, obtained from a glioma patient treated with radiotherapy, temozolomide or both. The sequence was obtained from a man aged 45-65 years with glioma. CDR3 amino acids: CASSLAMPPSGGLPPYEQYF. The CDR3 DNA reads as TGCGCCAGCAGCTTGGCCATGCCACCCTCAGGGGGCTTACCCCCCTACGAGCAGTACTTC.